This is a list of T cell receptor beta chains from one sample in a study of shared clonotypes between healthy human individuals. Clones were sequenced by immunoSEQ multiplex PCR, and TCRdb holds only the in-frame ones, with some missing. Here the sample spans hundreds of thousands of clones, roughly 92% being singletons. Sequencing used naive CD8+ T cells sorted from blood. The receptor set was obtained from a man aged 30 to 45 in good health. The CDR3 runs from the conserved cysteine through the conserved F or W. The D gene is left open where the match is weak. Part of the rows lack a size; the others show once, few, many or a class for expanded clones.

v_call	clone_size	d_call	j_call	cdr3_nt	cdr3_aa
TRBV7-4	-	TRBD2	TRBJ2-1	TGTGCCAGCAGCACGCCCATAGCGGGAGCCGCGGCCAATGAGCAGTTCTTC	CASSTPIAGAAANEQFF
TRBV19	-	TRBD2	TRBJ2-7	TGTGCCAGTAGAGGGACGGGAGGTCCCTACGAGCAGTACTTC	CASRGTGGPYEQYF
TRBV19	-	-	TRBJ2-3	TGTGCCAGTAGTATAGCGGGGCGGTCCACAGATACGCAGTATTTT	CASSIAGRSTDTQYF
TRBV10-2	-	TRBD1	TRBJ1-2	TGCGCCAGCAGTGAGGGGGGACAGTTGGTCTTCGACTATGGCTACACCTTC	CASSEGGQLVFDYGYTF
TRBV25-1	-	-	TRBJ1-1	TGTGCCAGCGGGCCGGGGGGCTCGGGCACTGAAGCTTTCTTT	CASGPGGSGTEAFF
TRBV10-3	-	-	TRBJ2-7	TGTGCCATCAGTGAGTCCGAGGGGCCACCCTACGAGCAGTACTTC	CAISESEGPPYEQYF
TRBV4-2	-	-	TRBJ1-2	TGTGCCAGCAGCCAAGGAGAAACCCTGGATGGCTACACCTTC	CASSQGETLDGYTF
TRBV7-6	-	-	TRBJ1-2	TGTGCCAGCAGCTTAGGAAACACCAGGGATGGCTACACCTTC	CASSLGNTRDGYTF
TRBV4-1	-	-	TRBJ1-2	TGCGCCAGCAGCCACCTTTATGGCTACACCTTC	CASSHLYGYTF
TRBV4-1	-	-	TRBJ2-7	TGCGCCAGCAGCCAGGCTCTCCTCAACGAGCAGTACTTC	CASSQALLNEQYF
TRBV7-6	-	-	TRBJ2-2	TGTGCCAGCAGCTATTTAGGGTGGGGGTCCCTAACCGGGGAGCTGTTTTTT	CASSYLGWGSLTGELFF
TRBV5-5	-	-	TRBJ2-7	TGTGCCAGCAGCTTGGAGCCTACCTACGAGCAGTACTTC	CASSLEPTYEQYF
TRBV7-8	-	TRBD2	TRBJ2-3	TGTGCCAGCAGCTTCCAAGAAGGGACTAGCGGGGTAGATACGCAGTATTTT	CASSFQEGTSGVDTQYF
TRBV28	-	TRBD1	TRBJ2-1	TGTGCCAGCAGTTTCAGGGGGCCCTACAATGAGCAGTTCTTC	CASSFRGPYNEQFF
TRBV19	-	-	TRBJ1-5	TGTGCCAGTAGTATAGTCGGGGTGGGCAATCAGCCCCAGCATTTT	CASSIVGVGNQPQHF
TRBV7-8	-	-	TRBJ2-7	TGTGCCAGCAGCTTTAGGGAGGGAGGGGGCTCCTACGAGCAGTACTTC	CASSFREGGGSYEQYF
TRBV5-1	-	-	TRBJ2-7	TGCGCCAGCACCCCCTTCTTAGGGCCCGGCGAGCAGTACTTC	CASTPFLGPGEQYF
TRBV7-8	-	-	TRBJ2-3	TGTGCCAGCAGCTTAGAGCGAGGGGCAGATACGCAGTATTTT	CASSLERGADTQYF
TRBV29-1	-	-	TRBJ2-7	TGCAGCAGAAAGGGGGGGGACGGGAAAAACTACGAGCAGTACTTC	CSRKGGDGKNYEQYF
TRBV19	once	-	TRBJ2-2	TGTGCCAGTAGTATCAGGGACCGGCCCGGGGAGCTGTTTTTT	CASSIRDRPGELFF
TRBV6-6	-	-	TRBJ2-5	TGTGCCAGCAGGTTGACATCCTCGGAGACCCAGTACTTC	CASRLTSSETQYF
TRBV19	-	-	TRBJ1-5	TGTGCCAGTAGTATGTTCCAGGACAATCAGCCCCAGCATTTT	CASSMFQDNQPQHF
TRBV13	-	TRBD1	TRBJ2-2	TGTGCCAGCAGCCTTGGGACAGCCCGAGGCGGGGAGCTGTTTTTT	CASSLGTARGGELFF
TRBV27	-	TRBD2	TRBJ2-3	TGTGCCAGCAAAGGGCTAGCGGGCCCGGGGGCGCAGTATTTT	CASKGLAGPGAQYF
TRBV9	-	TRBD2	TRBJ2-3	TGTGCCAGCAGCCTCGGACTAGCGGGACGCACAGATACGCAGTATTTT	CASSLGLAGRTDTQYF
TRBV7-9	-	-	TRBJ2-1	TGTGCCAGCAGCCCCCCTCAGCACAATGAGCAGTTCTTC	CASSPPQHNEQFF
TRBV4-3	-	TRBD1	TRBJ1-4	TGCGCCAGCAGCCAACAGGGGGTGGCTAATGAAAAACTGTTTTTT	CASSQQGVANEKLFF
TRBV11-2	-	-	TRBJ2-1	TGTGCCAGCAGCTTAGTAGAGTCCGGAACTTCCAATGAGCAGTTCTTC	CASSLVESGTSNEQFF
TRBV28	-	-	TRBJ2-1	TGTGCCAGCGGCGTGTGGGCTGGGGATGAGCAGTTCTTC	CASGVWAGDEQFF
TRBV9	-	TRBD1	TRBJ2-1	TGTGCCAGCAGCGCGACAGGGGGCAATGAGCAGTTCTTC	CASSATGGNEQFF
TRBV5-1	-	-	TRBJ2-7	TGCGCCAGCAGCTTCTCAGAGATTCAGGGGACTTTCCACGAGCAGTACTTC	CASSFSEIQGTFHEQYF
TRBV23-1	-	-	TRBJ2-7	TGCGCCAGCAGTCAATGCTTCAATATAGGGTCCTACGAGCAGTACTTC	CASSQCFNIGSYEQYF
TRBV6-5	-	-	TRBJ1-1	TGTGCCAGCAGGGAACAGGGTTTCACTGAAGCTTTCTTT	CASREQGFTEAFF
TRBV11-3	-	-	TRBJ2-7	TGTGCCAGCAGCTTAATTGCTGCAAGCTCCTACGAGCAGTACTTC	CASSLIAASSYEQYF
TRBV11-2	-	-	TRBJ2-1	TGTGCCAGCAGAGGGGATGAGCAGTTCTTC	CASRGDEQFF
TRBV27	-	TRBD1	TRBJ2-7	TGTGCCAGCAGTGAGGCCGGGACAGGGGGCCCGAGCTCCTACGAGCAGTACTTC	CASSEAGTGGPSSYEQYF
TRBV6-1	-	-	TRBJ2-7	TGTGCCAGCAGTGAATATCTTAGCGGATCTACCTACGAGCAGTACTTC	CASSEYLSGSTYEQYF
TRBV5-1	-	-	TRBJ2-5	TGCGCCAGCAGCCTCCTAGGGGAGACCCAGTACTTC	CASSLLGETQYF
TRBV27	-	-	TRBJ1-1	TGTGCCAGCAGCCCGATCGGGGGCAGGGACACTGAAGCTTTCTTT	CASSPIGGRDTEAFF
TRBV29-1	-	-	TRBJ1-2	TGCAGCGTCCCGGGGGGTGGCTATGGCTACACCTTC	CSVPGGGYGYTF
TRBV15	-	-	TRBJ2-7	TGTGCCACCAGCCAAAATTCCTTCTACGAGCAGTACTTC	CATSQNSFYEQYF
TRBV7-9	-	TRBD1	TRBJ2-1	TGTGCCAGCAGCCCAGCCGGGACAGGGGGCGATGAGCAGTTCTTC	CASSPAGTGGDEQFF
TRBV13	-	-	TRBJ2-3	TGTGCCAGCAGCTTTTTACAAACAGATACGCAGTATTTT	CASSFLQTDTQYF
TRBV7-9	-	TRBD1	TRBJ2-7	TGTGCCAGCAGCTCATCCCCGGGACAGGGATCCTACGAGCAGTACTTC	CASSSSPGQGSYEQYF
TRBV29-1	-	-	TRBJ1-1	TGCAGCGTTGAACTGGCGGTACGTGGCACTGAAGCTTTCTTT	CSVELAVRGTEAFF
TRBV16	few	-	TRBJ1-5	TGTGCCAGCAGTGAAGGGGTTACTAGCAATCAGCCCCAGCATTTT	CASSEGVTSNQPQHF
TRBV7-8	-	-	TRBJ1-5	TGTGCCAGCAGCTTAAAGGTTCGGGGGTTTAGCAATCAGCCCCAGCATTTT	CASSLKVRGFSNQPQHF
TRBV11-2	-	-	TRBJ2-4	TGTGCCAGCAGCGCTCCGGGACTCAATAGTAATCAGTACTTC	CASSAPGLNSNQYF
TRBV4-1	-	TRBD1	TRBJ2-7	TGCGCCAGCAGCCCCGACAGGGACGAGCAGTACTTC	CASSPDRDEQYF
TRBV30	-	-	TRBJ2-7	TGTGCCTGGAGCTCCCAAGGGGCCCTCTACTTGGAGGAGCAGTACTTC	CAWSSQGALYLEEQYF
TRBV18	-	-	TRBJ1-1	TGTGCCAGCTCACCCGGGACCGGCGGGACTGAAGCTTTCTTT	CASSPGTGGTEAFF